This is a list of T cell receptor beta chains from one sample in a study of T cell responses to AZD1222 COVID-19 vaccine. Only in-frame clones appear in the TCRdb table, and some are missing; sequencing was by immunoSEQ multiplex PCR. This table has more than 100,000 clones, around nine tenths appearing once. The source was peripheral blood, collected on day 0 of AZD1222 vaccination. The receptor source for this set is an adult in good health. The CDR3 runs from the conserved cysteine through the conserved F or W. D genes are given only for firm matches. Expanded clones are given a class, and other clones once, few, many or no size at all.

D | J | length | size | V | DNA | CDR3
- | TRBJ2-3 | 14 | - | TRBV30 | TGTGCCTGGAGTGGTCTTGATAGCACAGATACGCAGTATTTT | CAWSGLDSTDTQYF
- | TRBJ2-7 | 14 | once | TRBV5-1 | TGCGCCAGCGCGCCCGGGACTTTCTCCTACGAGCAGTACTTC | CASAPGTFSYEQYF
- | TRBJ1-3 | 13 | once | TRBV24-1 | TGTGCCACCAGTGATATCCAGGGAAACACCATATATTTT | CATSDIQGNTIYF
- | TRBJ2-7 | 17 | - | TRBV21-1 | TGTGCCAGCAGCAAATGCGGGCGGGGGGCGCTTTCCTACGAGCAGTACTTC | CASSKCGRGALSYEQYF
TRBD1 | TRBJ1-2 | 15 | once | TRBV11-2 | TGTGCCAGCAGCTCCACAGGGGGCGCGTTTTATGGCTACACCTTC | CASSSTGGAFYGYTF
TRBD1 | TRBJ1-2 | 13 | - | TRBV10-2 | TGCGCCAGCAGTGAGGACAGGGTCTCTGGCTACACCTTC | CASSEDRVSGYTF
- | TRBJ1-6 | 14 | - | TRBV5-6 | TGTGCCAGCAGTTATCGGGGATATAATTCACCCCTCCACTTT | CASSYRGYNSPLHF
- | TRBJ1-4 | 16 | - | TRBV18 | TGTGCCAGCTCACCAGGCAGGGTCGCAACTAATGAAAAACTGTTTTTT | CASSPGRVATNEKLFF
- | TRBJ2-7 | 14 | - | TRBV6-5 | TGTGCCAGCAGTCTAGGGCGTGGATCCTACGAGCAGTACTTC | CASSLGRGSYEQYF
- | TRBJ1-5 | 18 | - | TRBV7-8 | TGTGCCAGCAGCTTGCTTCGGGACCCCGTGGCTAGCAATCAGCCCCAGCATTTT | CASSLLRDPVASNQPQHF
- | TRBJ1-2 | 15 | - | TRBV18 | TGTGCCAGCTCACCACAGACCAGGGAGGTTCGGGGCTACACCTTC | CASSPQTREVRGYTF
- | TRBJ2-1 | 13 | - | TRBV19 | TGTGCCAGTAGGGTCAGATCTTACAATGAGCAGTTCTTC | CASRVRSYNEQFF
- | TRBJ1-1 | 13 | few | TRBV3-1/TRBV3-2 | TGTGCCAGCAGCCAGTTTACCTCAGCTGAAGCTTTCTTT | CASSQFTSAEAFF
- | TRBJ2-7 | 12 | - | TRBV6-5 | TGTGCCAGCAGGGGGACGGTGTACGAGCAGTACTTC | CASRGTVYEQYF
- | TRBJ2-4 | 13 | - | TRBV12-3/TRBV12-4 | TGTGCCAGCAGTCCGCAGTCGGGAAACATTCAGTACTTC | CASSPQSGNIQYF
- | TRBJ1-2 | 12 | - | TRBV29-1 | TGCAGCGTTGAAAGGGGAAACTATGGCTACACCTTC | CSVERGNYGYTF
- | TRBJ1-2 | 13 | - | TRBV2 | TGTGCCAGCAGAAGTCAGGGTCACTATGGCTACACCTTC | CASRSQGHYGYTF
- | TRBJ2-3 | 16 | - | TRBV7-7 | TGTGCTAGCAGCTTAGGTGGCGGGGCGGGCACAGATACGCAGTATTTT | CASSLGGGAGTDTQYF
- | TRBJ1-1 | 13 | - | TRBV5-1 | TGCGCCAGCAGCTTTAGCGGCAACACTGAAGCTTTCTTT | CASSFSGNTEAFF